The 21 T cell receptor beta chains reported below all come from one sample, sequenced in a study of PD-L1 blockade in urothelial cancer. Sequenced by immunoSEQ multiplex PCR; TCRdb stores in-frame clones only, minus some. The table shows tens of thousands of clones, with approximately 87% occurring only once. Sample: PBMCs, taken around atezolizumab (anti-PD-L1) treatment. These receptors all come from a man aged 40-55 years with urothelial cancer.

V gene TRBV28 combines with J gene TRBJ2-6, with 11 bases lining up with TRBD1. V trimming: 6 bases; J trimming: 0 bases; junction bases outside the gene matches: 10. CDR1 MDHEN and CDR2 SYDVKM come from the germline V gene. The CDR3 has 19 residues. In nucleotides, the CDR3 is TGTGCCAGCAGGTTGGCAGAGGGACAGGGGGGCTCTGGGGCCAACGTCCTGACTTTC. Translated: CASRLAEGQGGSGANVLTF.

The J gene is TRBJ2-3, the V gene TRBV7-9, with 10 bases lining up with TRBD1. V gave up 5 bases and J gave up 2 bases; unmatched junction bases: 10. Germline CDR1 is SEHNR and CDR2 is FQNEAQ (reference sequence). The CDR3 spans 17 residues. The CDR3 region is CASSRAGQGENTDTQYF. The CDR3 DNA sequence: TGTGCCAGCAGCCGTGCTGGACAGGGGGAAAACACAGATACGCAGTATTTT.

This clone was seen ten or more times. The CDR3 coding sequence is TGTGCCAGCAGCTTAGCGGCGACTGGAGCCTACGAGCAGTACTTC. Translation: CASSLAATGAYEQYF. This chain connects TRBV7-2 to TRBJ2-7; D gene unclear. CDR1 is SGHTA, CDR2 FQGNSA, per germline. Trimming took off 0 bases at V and 2 bases at J, with 11 bases between the two ends. This CDR3 contains 15 residues.

The chain is built from TRBV6-5 and TRBJ2-2; TRBD2 aligns across 7 bases. This CDR3 spans 15 amino acids. J lost 4 bases, V lost 7 bases, and 9 bases had no gene match. Germline assignment: CDR1 MNHEY and CDR2 SVGAGI. The CDR3 loop is CASKKSRELTGELFF. CDR3 DNA sequence: TGTGCCAGCAAGAAGTCGCGGGAGCTCACCGGGGAGCTGTTTTTT.

The V gene is TRBV19, the J gene TRBJ2-2; a possible D gene is TRBD2 (7 bases). Germline CDR1 and CDR2: LNHDA and SQIVND (reference sequence). V lost 5 bases and J lost 5, with 18 bases in between. The CDR3 contains 16 residues. CDR3 region: CASSARTGGGTGELFF. The CDR3 bases are TGTGCCAGTAGTGCCCGAACGGGGGGCGGGACCGGGGAGCTGTTTTTT.

The chain recombines TRBV15 with TRBJ1-5; D call uncertain. The CDR3 runs 13 residues. CDR1 and CDR2 from the germline V gene are LNHNV and YYDKDF (reference sequence). The V end lost 10 bases, the J end lost 7 bases, and 17 bases lay between the germline ends. The CDR3 is CAIGEKAFQPQHF. The CDR3 nucleotides read TGTGCCATCGGGGAGAAGGCGTTCCAGCCCCAGCATTTT.

This sequence joins TRBV28 and TRBJ2-7, with D possibly being TRBD2 (5 bases). V was pared by 8 bases and J by 4 bases, with 18 bases between. CDR1 is MDHEN and CDR2 is SYDVKM in the germline V gene. This CDR3 contains 14 residues. The CDR3, as DNA: TGTGCCAGCTCAACCCGACTCAGCGGTTACGAGCAGTACTTC. Translating it yields CASSTRLSGYEQYF.

The chain is built from TRBV5-4 and TRBJ2-6, with a weak D call TRBD2 (6 bases). In germline, CDR1 is SGHNT, CDR2 YYREEE (reference sequence). V lost 2 bases and J lost 13, with 16 bases in between. CDR3 size: 14 residues. For the CDR3, the DNA is TGTGCCAGCAGCTTTGAAGGGAGGAGTGATGTCCTGACTTTC. This encodes CASSFEGRSDVLTF.

The rearrangement links TRBV28 to TRBJ2-2; D remains unclear. The germline V gene has CDR1 MDHEN and CDR2 SYDVKM. The V end was cut by 6 bases, the J end by 0 bases, with 5 bases between. This CDR3 is 13 amino acids long. The CDR3 protein is CASRASNTGELFF. Here the CDR3 DNA reads TGTGCCAGCAGGGCTTCGAACACCGGGGAGCTGTTTTTT.

CDR3 region: CASLVGQGGNEQYF. The CDR3 coding sequence is TGTGCCAGCCTGGTTGGACAGGGGGGTAACGAGCAGTACTTC. The chain joins TRBV6-1 to TRBJ2-7; 10 nucleotides align to TRBD1. Unmatched junction bases numbered 9, after V lost 8 bases and J lost 5 bases. Germline V gene data show CDR1 as MNHNS and CDR2 as SASEGT. The CDR3 runs 14 residues.

The chain is built from TRBV20-1 and TRBJ2-5; D remains ambiguous. Germline V gene lookup returns CDR1 DFQATT and CDR2 SNEGSKA (reference sequence). The V end lost 6 bases, the J end lost 5 bases, and 10 bases lay between the germline ends. The CDR3 contains 11 residues. CDR3 DNA: TGCAGTGCCAGATCCTTGGAGACCCAGTACTTC. Translated, it gives CSARSLETQYF.

As to this clone: Germline is not matched at one junction end, which may reflect a read error. The chain links TRBV28 to TRBJ2-2, with a tentative D call TRBD2 (6 bases). CDR3 length equals 15 residues. The germline V gene has CDR1 MDHEN and CDR2 SYDVKM. The CDR3 protein is CASRFSGGNTGELFF. The CDR3 DNA sequence: TGTGCCAGCCGTTTTAGCGGAGGGAACACCGGGGAGCTGTTTTTT.

V usage is TRBV19 and J usage is TRBJ2-2; TRBD2 matches 13 bases. The CDR3 length is 14 residues. With V trimmed by 9 bases and J by 6 bases, 4 bases remained unmatched. Germline assignment: CDR1 LNHDA and CDR2 SQIVND (reference sequence). The CDR3 DNA reads as TGTGCCAGCGCGACTAGCGGGAGGTCCGGGGAGCTGTTTTTT. Its translation is CASATSGRSGELFF.

This chain joins TRBV5-1 and TRBJ1-2, with TRBD1 identical over 10 bases. The CDR3 is 16 amino acids. Germline CDR1 SGHRS, CDR2 YFSETQ. The V and J ends lost 4 bases and 3 bases, in that order; junction bases with no gene match: 9. The CDR3 loop is CASSAGTGVTDYGYTF. The CDR3 bases are TGCGCCAGCAGCGCTGGGACAGGGGTTACGGACTATGGCTACACCTTC.

The genes are TRBV15 and TRBJ2-3; 9 nucleotides align to TRBD2. The length of the CDR3 is 15 residues. The V segment lost 9 bases and the J segment 1 base; nucleotides outside the gene matches: 8. Germline CDR1 and CDR2: LNHNV and YYDKDF (reference sequence). The CDR3 nucleotides are TGTGCCACAAAACGACTAGCGGCCCGCACAGATACGCAGTATTTT. Protein product: CATKRLAARTDTQYF.

This chain links TRBV28 with TRBJ2-3, with TRBD2 matching over 9 bases. The V gene's germline CDR1 is MDHEN and CDR2 SYDVKM. Germline trimming cut 7 bases from V and 4 bases from J; bases unmatched to any gene: 9. This CDR3 has 15 amino acids. CDR3 DNA: TGTGCCAGCATTGGGGCGGGAGGGAGCCCAGATACGCAGTATTTT. It yields the protein CASIGAGGSPDTQYF.

J is TRBJ2-2 and V is TRBV7-8; weak D call: TRBD1 (6 bases). Germline V lookup: CDR1 SGHVS, CDR2 FQNEAQ. V was pared by 0 bases and J by 6 bases, with 8 bases between. The CDR3 extends over 14 amino acids. The CDR3 nucleotides are TGTGCCAGCAGCTTAGCGCACAGGGCCGGGGAGCTGTTTTTT. Its translation is CASSLAHRAGELFF.

The rearrangement links TRBV28 to TRBJ1-5; perhaps TRBD1 as D (5 bases). The CDR3 totals 15 residues. Germline assignment: CDR1 MDHEN and CDR2 SYDVKM. Trimming took off 3 bases at V and 1 base at J, with 10 bases between the two ends. The CDR3 region is CASSFRGGSNQPQHF. The CDR3 region has the DNA TGTGCCAGCAGTTTCCGGGGGGGGAGCAATCAGCCCCAGCATTTT.

V gene TRBV19 combines with J gene TRBJ1-4, with TRBD1 matching over 12 bases. Germline lookup yields CDR1 LNHDA and CDR2 SQIVND (reference sequence). The trim removed 5 bases at V and 10 bases at J, leaving 5 bases unmatched. The CDR3 has 14 residues. CDR3 amino acids: CASSSGTGGPKLFF. The DNA of the CDR3 is TGTGCCAGTAGTTCCGGGACAGGGGGCCCAAAACTGTTTTTT.

The chain is built from TRBV28 and TRBJ1-5; no definite D call. Trimming left V 5 bases short and J 6 bases short, with 20 bases between. This CDR3 has 16 residues. Germline values: CDR1 MDHEN, CDR2 SYDVKM. The CDR3 DNA follows: TGTGCCAGCAGTCCCTTCGCACATTCGGGAGGTCAGCCCCAGCATTTT. This translates into CASSPFAHSGGQPQHF.

This rearrangement joins TRBV28 to TRBJ2-7; 10 bases match TRBD2. CDR1 is MDHEN and CDR2 is SYDVKM in the germline V gene. The CDR3 has 14 amino acids. J gave up 6 bases and V 2 bases, and 4 bases lay outside the gene matches. CDR3 nucleotides: TGTGCCAGCAGTTTACTAGCGGGAGCCTCCGAGCAGTACTTC. Amino acids: CASSLLAGASEQYF.